Shown below are 2 T cell receptor beta chains from a single sample sequenced in a study of naive and memory T cell subsets. Adult healthy volunteers gave 2.5 ml peripheral blood for whole-blood RNA. For blood and skin samples, reverse transcription used TCR alpha and beta constant primers. TCRdb itself ran the 5' RACE reads through MiXCR, one entry per CDR3 protein. The profile shows 20,000 to 25,000 distinct CDR3 sequences, over 3.5% of them singletons. Receptor source: a male donor in good health.

This clonotype was detected many times. The chain joins TRBV2 to TRBJ2-2; 10 positions agree with TRBD1. Losses at the gene ends were 6 bases for V and 4 bases for J; bases not matched to a gene: 2. This CDR3 has 14 amino acids. Germline values: CDR1 SNHLY, CDR2 FYNNEI. The CDR3, as DNA: TGTGCCAGCAGGGGACAGGGGAGCACCGGGGAGCTGTTTTTT. Translating gives CASRGQGSTGELFF.

The rearrangement joins TRBV5-4 to TRBJ1-4; possibly TRBD1 for D (6 bases). V gave up 3 bases and J gave up 1 base, with 16 bases separating them. CDR1 and CDR2 (germline): SGHNT, YYREEE (reference sequence). CDR3 length: 17 amino acids. In nucleotides, the CDR3 is TGTGCCAGCAGCTCGGTCGGGGGCTCAGTAACTAATGAAAAACTGTTTTTT. Protein: CASSSVGGSVTNEKLFF.